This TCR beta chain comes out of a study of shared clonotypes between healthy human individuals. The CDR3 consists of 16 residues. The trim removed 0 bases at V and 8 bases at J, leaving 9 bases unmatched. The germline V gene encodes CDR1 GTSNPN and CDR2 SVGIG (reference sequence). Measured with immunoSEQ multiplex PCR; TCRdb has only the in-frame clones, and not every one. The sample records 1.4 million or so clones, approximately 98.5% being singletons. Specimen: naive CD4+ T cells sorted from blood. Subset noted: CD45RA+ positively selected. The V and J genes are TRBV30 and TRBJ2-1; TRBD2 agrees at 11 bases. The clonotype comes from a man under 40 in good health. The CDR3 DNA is TGTGCCTGGAGTGTTTTAGCGGGAGGGCCGTGGCATGAGCAGTTCTTC. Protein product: CAWSVLAGGPWHEQFF.